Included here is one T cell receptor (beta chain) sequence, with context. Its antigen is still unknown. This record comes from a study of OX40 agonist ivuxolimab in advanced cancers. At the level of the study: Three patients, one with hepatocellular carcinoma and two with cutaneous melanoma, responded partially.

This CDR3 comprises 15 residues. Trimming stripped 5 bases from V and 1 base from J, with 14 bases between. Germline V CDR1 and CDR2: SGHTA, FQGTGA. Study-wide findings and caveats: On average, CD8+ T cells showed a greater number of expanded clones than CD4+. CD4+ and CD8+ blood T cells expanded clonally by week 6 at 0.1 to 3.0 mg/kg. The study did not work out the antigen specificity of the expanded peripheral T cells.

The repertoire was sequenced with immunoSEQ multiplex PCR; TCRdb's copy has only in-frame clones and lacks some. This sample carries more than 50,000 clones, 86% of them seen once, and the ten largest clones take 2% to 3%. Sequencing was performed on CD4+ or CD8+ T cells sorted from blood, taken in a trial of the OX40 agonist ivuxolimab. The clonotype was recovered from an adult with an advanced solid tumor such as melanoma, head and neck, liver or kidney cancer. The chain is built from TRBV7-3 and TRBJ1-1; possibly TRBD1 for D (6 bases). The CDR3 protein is CASSPPDRTNTEAFF. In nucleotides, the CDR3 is TGTGCCAGCAGCCCCCCCGACAGGACGAACACTGAAGCTTTCTTT.